These 21 T cell receptor beta chains were sequenced from one sample in a study of PD-1 blockade in classical Hodgkin lymphoma. Each patient relapsed following autologous stem cell transplantation, and prior brentuximab vedotin exposure differed. Repertoires were generated with immunoSEQ multiplex PCR, while TCRdb's copy carries only in-frame clones and drops some. The table has about 98,000 clones, approximately 80% seen once. Sequences were derived from peripheral blood mononuclear cells (PBMCs), sampled before the second cycle of nivolumab. The source of these receptors is a human donor with classical Hodgkin lymphoma.

V and J are TRBV27 and TRBJ2-2, with 11 bases aligning to TRBD1. Looked up from germline, CDR1 is MNHEY and CDR2 is SMNVEV (reference sequence). This CDR3 is 16 amino acids long. With V trimmed by 5 bases and J by 5 bases, 7 bases remained unmatched. DNA for the CDR3: TGTGCCAGCAGTGCAGGACAGGGGGCTTATACCGGGGAGCTGTTTTTT. Amino acid sequence: CASSAGQGAYTGELFF.

The CDR3 here is CASSLTSGPSSYEQYF. The CDR3 DNA reads TGTGCCAGCAGCCTTACTAGCGGGCCTAGCTCCTACGAGCAGTACTTC. This chain uses TRBV7-2 with TRBJ2-7; 9 bases match TRBD2. The CDR3 runs 16 residues. In germline, CDR1 is SGHTA, CDR2 FQGNSA. The V segment lost 5 bases and the J segment 0 bases; nucleotides outside the gene matches: 8. The full variable domain, with the rest looked up from reference TRBV7-2 and TRBJ2-7, is GAGVSQSPSNKVTEKGKDVELRCDPISGHTALYWYRQSLGQGLEFLIYFQGNSAPDKSGLPSDRFSAERTGGSVSTLTIQRTQQEDSAVYLCASSLTSGPSSYEQYFGPGTRLTVT.

The gene calls are TRBV29-1 and TRBJ1-1, with D tentatively TRBD1 (6 bases). The V gene lost 5 bases and the J gene lost 1 base, with 11 bases spanning the gap. This CDR3 is built from 13 residues. Per the germline V gene, CDR1 is SQVTM and CDR2 is ANQGSEA. CDR3 in DNA: TGCAGCGTTCGGACAGATGCGAACACTGAAGCTTTCTTT. Translating gives CSVRTDANTEAFF.

V gene TRBV6-1 combines with J gene TRBJ2-5, with D perhaps matching TRBD1 (5 bases). The CDR3 has 16 residues. V was clipped by 0 bases and J by 5 bases, with 16 bases between them. Per germline, CDR1 MNHNS and CDR2 SASEGT. CDR3 in DNA: TGTGCCAGCAGTGAAGCGGGTAGGGTCTCAGGGGAGACCCAGTACTTC. Protein product: CASSEAGRVSGETQYF.

This chain uses TRBV28 with TRBJ2-7; D possibly uses TRBD1 or TRBD2 (6 bases each). The V gene lost 5 bases and the J gene lost 0 bases, with 17 bases spanning the gap. The CDR3 spans 16 residues. Per germline, CDR1 MDHEN and CDR2 SYDVKM. Here the CDR3 DNA reads TGTGCCAGCAGTCTTTGGGGGGACACGGGCTCCTACGAGCAGTACTTC. Translated: CASSLWGDTGSYEQYF. The complete variable domain, with remaining parts taken from reference TRBV28 and TRBJ2-7, reads DVKVTQSSRYLVKRTGEKVFLECVQDMDHENMFWYRQDPGLGLRLIYFSYDVKMKEKGDIPEGYSVSREKKERFSLILESASTNQTSMYLCASSLWGDTGSYEQYFGPGTRLTVT.

The genes are TRBV11-2 and TRBJ1-1; D gene ambiguous. The CDR3 runs to 13 residues. From germline, CDR1 is SGHAT and CDR2 FQNNGV. The V end was cut by 3 bases, the J end by 5 bases, with 10 bases between. The CDR3 DNA reads as TGTGCCAGCAGCTTCGGCCCCGGGACTGAAGCTTTCTTT. Translation: CASSFGPGTEAFF.

The chain has TRBV6-5 and TRBJ1-2, with D perhaps matching TRBD1 (6 bases). V shed 5 bases and J shed 4 bases, with 11 bases lying between them. The CDR3 is 13 amino acids. CDR1 is MNHEY and CDR2 is SVGAGI in the germline V gene. The CDR3 protein is CASSQTGIYGYTF. The CDR3 DNA reads as TGTGCCAGCAGTCAAACAGGGATCTATGGCTACACCTTC.

V and J are TRBV12-5 and TRBJ1-5; D remains ambiguous. This CDR3 is 15 amino acids long. The germline CDR1 and CDR2 sequences are LGHNT and FRNRAP. Trimming stripped 7 bases from V and 6 bases from J, with 19 bases between. The CDR3 region is CASALSPPAGQPQHF. CDR3 nucleotide sequence: TGTGCTAGTGCCCTCAGTCCTCCAGCAGGTCAGCCCCAGCATTTT.

As regards this clone: The sample holds other DNA sequences that translate to the same CDR3. The chain links TRBV2 to TRBJ1-1; maybe TRBD1 (6 bases). Germline CDR1 and CDR2: SNHLY and FYNNEI. The CDR3 extends over 13 amino acids. Trimming shortened V by 4 bases and J by 0 bases, and 6 bases separated the two germline ends. CDR3 residues: CASSGGLNTEAFF. For the CDR3, the DNA is TGTGCCAGCAGTGGGGGGCTGAACACTGAAGCTTTCTTT.

The rearrangement links TRBV6-5 to TRBJ2-2; TRBD1 matches 9 bases. CDR1 and CDR2 (germline): MNHEY, SVGAGI. V gave up 6 bases and J gave up 7 bases; unmatched junction bases: 9. This CDR3 has 15 amino acids. CDR3 region: CASSPGTGIHGELFF. Here the CDR3 DNA reads TGTGCCAGCAGCCCCGGGACAGGGATTCACGGGGAGCTGTTTTTT.

The rearrangement links TRBV5-4 to TRBJ1-1; 7 bases align to TRBD1. After removal of 3 bases from V and 11 bases from J, the junction contained 10 bases not matched to a gene. The CDR3 sequence is 13 residues long. CDR1 is SGHNT and CDR2 is YYREEE in the germline V gene (reference sequence). CDR3 nucleotides: TGTGCCAGCAGCTCCACCCCGGGACAGCCGGCTTTCTTT. Protein: CASSSTPGQPAFF.

V is TRBV29-1 and J is TRBJ2-1; D remains unclear. From germline, CDR1 is SQVTM and CDR2 ANQGSEA. This CDR3 has 14 amino acids. Trimming shortened V by 1 base and J by 8 bases, and 15 bases separated the two germline ends. The CDR3 reads CSVEGTLPGDEQFF. The CDR3 DNA follows: TGCAGCGTTGAAGGGACCCTACCGGGTGATGAGCAGTTCTTC.

The rearrangement joins TRBV30 to TRBJ2-2; TRBD2 is a possible D gene (6 bases). Deletions cut 0 bases from V and 2 bases from J, with 13 bases between. This CDR3 comprises 16 residues. Per the germline V gene, CDR1 is GTSNPN and CDR2 is SVGIG (reference sequence). The CDR3 DNA reads TGTGCCTGGAGTGTAGGGGCGGGGAGTAACACCGGGGAGCTGTTTTTT. Translation: CAWSVGAGSNTGELFF. Drawing the rest from reference TRBV30 and TRBJ2-2, the complete variable domain is SQTIHQWPATLVQPVGSPLSLECTVEGTSNPNLYWYRQAAGRGLQLLFYSVGIGQISSEVPQNLSASRPQDRQFILSSKKLLLSDSGFYLCAWSVGAGSNTGELFFGEGSRLTVL.

The rearrangement links TRBV18 to TRBJ2-7; TRBD1 agrees at 8 bases. The CDR3 is 15 amino acids. The junction had 11 bases not matched to a gene; V was cut back by 6 bases and J by 4 bases. CDR1 KGHSH and CDR2 LQKENI come from the germline V gene. CDR3 loop: CASSPAGGAVYEQYF. The CDR3 DNA follows: TGTGCCAGCTCTCCAGCAGGGGGCGCAGTATACGAGCAGTACTTC. The full variable domain, in which reference TRBV18 and TRBJ2-7 provide the parts outside the CDR3, is NAGVMQNPRHLVRRRGQEARLRCSPMKGHSHVYWYRQLPEEGLKFMVYLQKENIIDESGMPKERFSAEFPKEGPSILRIQQVVRGDSAAYFCASSPAGGAVYEQYFGPGTRLTVT.

The chain links TRBV10-3 to TRBJ1-1, with 12 bases matching TRBD1. CDR1 is ENHRY, CDR2 SYGVKD, per germline. J lost 4 bases, V lost 2 bases, and 8 bases had no gene match. This CDR3 region has 17 residues. The CDR3 loop reads CAISEQPGQGASTEAFF. CDR3 sequence (DNA): TGTGCCATCAGTGAGCAACCGGGACAGGGGGCGAGCACTGAAGCTTTCTTT.

The CDR3 DNA sequence: TGTGCCAGCAGCCCCGTAGGGCCGAGGTACGAGCAGTACTTC. Translating it yields CASSPVGPRYEQYF. V usage is TRBV6-6 and J usage is TRBJ2-7; D unclear. Germline V gives CDR1 MNHNY, CDR2 SVGAGI (reference sequence). The CDR3 consists of 14 residues. The germline V and J ends were trimmed by 6 bases and 4 bases, with 16 bases remaining between them.

This clone was recorded a few times. The chain employs TRBV4-2 and TRBJ2-1; D is uncertain. Germline V gene data show CDR1 as LGHNA and CDR2 as YNFKEQ. Deletions cut 3 bases from V and 8 bases from J, with 11 bases between. This CDR3 contains 13 residues. DNA of the CDR3: TGTGCCAGCAGCCAGGCCCTCATGGATGAGCAGTTCTTC. Its protein is CASSQALMDEQFF.

The chain carries TRBV28 and TRBJ2-5, with D hard to call. CDR3 length: 13 amino acids. The ends were cut back, 6 bases at V and 4 bases at J, with 12 bases in the middle. Germline values: CDR1 MDHEN, CDR2 SYDVKM. This CDR3 is CASRSRSPETQYF. CDR3 sequence (DNA): TGTGCCAGCAGGTCCAGATCCCCAGAGACCCAGTACTTC.

The J gene is TRBJ2-4, the V gene TRBV29-1; D is ambiguous. Germline V gene sequence: CDR1 SQVTM, CDR2 ANQGSEA. Trimming removed 0 bases from V and 0 bases from J, with 9 bases in between. The CDR3 length is 15 residues. CDR3 amino acids: CSVEDLETAKNIQYF. The CDR3, as DNA: TGCAGCGTTGAAGATTTAGAAACAGCCAAAAACATTCAGTACTTC.

This clone has just a few counts. The chain carries TRBV7-3 and TRBJ2-2; no clear D gene. Trimming cost V 4 bases and J 4 bases, with 13 bases left between them. Germline values: CDR1 SGHTA, CDR2 FQGTGA. CDR3 size: 15 residues. This CDR3 reads CASSSSTQATGELFF. For the CDR3, the DNA is TGTGCCAGCAGCTCAAGTACCCAGGCCACCGGGGAGCTGTTTTTT. The full variable domain, its missing parts supplied by reference TRBV7-3 and TRBJ2-2, is GAGVSQTPSNKVTEKGKYVELRCDPISGHTALYWYRQSLGQGPEFLIYFQGTGAADDSGLPNDRFFAVRPEGSVSTLKIQRTERGDSAVYLCASSSSTQATGELFFGEGSRLTVL.

This chain joins TRBV29-1 and TRBJ2-3, with D unresolved. V lost 7 bases and J 5 bases, leaving 13 bases between the germline ends. The germline V gene has CDR1 SQVTM and CDR2 ANQGSEA. This CDR3 is 12 amino acids long. CDR3 residues: CSGEGPGDTQYF. For the CDR3, the DNA is TGCAGCGGGGAAGGACCGGGAGATACGCAGTATTTT.